The rows below give T cell receptor beta chains drawn from one sample of a study of T-cell memory formation after mild COVID-19. In TCRdb, the 5' RACE reads were re-called with MiXCR into one record per CDR3 protein. The repertoire has fewer than 500,000 distinct CDR3 sequences, roughly 23% of them found once; the top ten carry approximately 12%. The source material was PBMCs or a T cell subset sorted from them (not recorded which). These receptors all stem from an adult woman who had mild COVID-19 (a few samples of this study predate the infection). Cell type and time point are not known. Both conserved end residues are part of each CDR3. Fields, in order: J gene, V gene, D gene, clone size, CDR3 DNA, CDR3 protein. The D gene is left open where the match is weak. Size is omitted from some rows. Given values are once, few, many or a class for expanded clones.

j_call: TRBJ2-1
v_call: TRBV20-1
d_call: -
clone_size: -
cdr3_nt: TGCAGTGCGACCGGCTATGAGCAGTTCTTC
cdr3_aa: CSATGYEQFF

j_call: TRBJ2-7
v_call: TRBV7-2
d_call: TRBD1
clone_size: -
cdr3_nt: TGTGCCAGCAGCTACGGACAGGGAAGGTACGAGCAGTACTTC
cdr3_aa: CASSYGQGRYEQYF

j_call: TRBJ2-1
v_call: TRBV4-3
d_call: TRBD1
clone_size: once
cdr3_nt: TGCGCCAGCAGCCAAGAGGCAGGGGGCTCCTACAATGAGCAGTTCTTC
cdr3_aa: CASSQEAGGSYNEQFF

j_call: TRBJ2-7
v_call: TRBV20-1
d_call: -
clone_size: -
cdr3_nt: TGCAGTGCTCGCTCCGGTTTAGTCTACGAGCAGTACTTC
cdr3_aa: CSARSGLVYEQYF

j_call: TRBJ1-1
v_call: TRBV5-1
d_call: TRBD1
clone_size: -
cdr3_nt: TGCGCCAGCAGCTTGGAGGACAGGTACACTGAAGCTTTCTTT
cdr3_aa: CASSLEDRYTEAFF

j_call: TRBJ1-1
v_call: TRBV5-6
d_call: -
clone_size: -
cdr3_nt: TGTGCCAGCAGCAGGAGGATCGGGAACACTGAAGCTTTCTTT
cdr3_aa: CASSRRIGNTEAFF

j_call: TRBJ2-7
v_call: TRBV5-1
d_call: TRBD2
clone_size: few
cdr3_nt: TGCGCCAGCAGCGTTCTAGCGGGTGTCACCTACGAGCAGTACTTC
cdr3_aa: CASSVLAGVTYEQYF

j_call: TRBJ2-3
v_call: TRBV7-3
d_call: TRBD2
clone_size: many
cdr3_nt: TGTGCCAGCAGCTTAGACGGGAGGGCCGCAGATACGCAGTATTTT
cdr3_aa: CASSLDGRAADTQYF

j_call: TRBJ1-4
v_call: TRBV9
d_call: -
clone_size: -
cdr3_nt: TGTGCCAGCAGCGACTCAGCTAGCACTAATGAAAAACTGTTTTTT
cdr3_aa: CASSDSASTNEKLFF

j_call: TRBJ2-1
v_call: TRBV2
d_call: TRBD2
clone_size: few
cdr3_nt: TGTGCCAGCAGTGAAACCACTAGCGGGGTGGCATACAATGAGCAGTTCTTC
cdr3_aa: CASSETTSGVAYNEQFF

j_call: TRBJ1-2
v_call: TRBV7-9
d_call: -
clone_size: few
cdr3_nt: TGTGCCAGCGGGGTTTCGACACATGGCTACACCTTC
cdr3_aa: CASGVSTHGYTF

j_call: TRBJ2-2
v_call: TRBV7-3
d_call: -
clone_size: -
cdr3_nt: TGTGCCAGCAGCTTAACCTCGGCTAGCACCGGGGAGCTGTTTTTT
cdr3_aa: CASSLTSASTGELFF

j_call: TRBJ2-1
v_call: TRBV18
d_call: TRBD2
clone_size: few
cdr3_nt: TGTGCCAGCTCACCGGGAGCGGGGGGCCATGAGCAGTTCTTC
cdr3_aa: CASSPGAGGHEQFF

j_call: TRBJ1-1
v_call: TRBV2
d_call: TRBD1
clone_size: few
cdr3_nt: TGTGCCAGCAGTGAATTCCGGGACAGCGGCTATGAAGCTTTCTTT
cdr3_aa: CASSEFRDSGYEAFF

j_call: TRBJ2-4
v_call: TRBV12-3/TRBV12-4
d_call: -
clone_size: -
cdr3_nt: TGTGCCAGCAGTCCGGTTGGTGGAGCCAAAAACATTCAGTACTTC
cdr3_aa: CASSPVGGAKNIQYF

j_call: TRBJ2-7
v_call: TRBV7-2
d_call: -
clone_size: few
cdr3_nt: TGTGCCAGCAGCTTGAACAGGTACTCCTACGAGCAGTACTTC
cdr3_aa: CASSLNRYSYEQYF

j_call: TRBJ2-7
v_call: TRBV20-1
d_call: -
clone_size: few
cdr3_nt: TGCAGTGCTAGCGGAGGGGGTTCCTACGAGCAGTACTTC
cdr3_aa: CSASGGGSYEQYF

j_call: TRBJ2-5
v_call: TRBV20-1
d_call: -
clone_size: few
cdr3_nt: TGCAGTCTGGGCCCTGCAGGAGAGACCCAGTACTTC
cdr3_aa: CSLGPAGETQYF

j_call: TRBJ2-2
v_call: TRBV25-1
d_call: TRBD2
clone_size: few
cdr3_nt: TGTGCCAGCAGTGACCTAGCGGGAGCCGGGGAGCTGTTTTTT
cdr3_aa: CASSDLAGAGELFF

j_call: TRBJ2-7
v_call: TRBV20-1
d_call: TRBD2
clone_size: few
cdr3_nt: TGCAGTGCTACACAGCGGGAGAGCTACGAGCAGTACTTC
cdr3_aa: CSATQRESYEQYF

j_call: TRBJ1-5
v_call: TRBV21-1
d_call: -
clone_size: -
cdr3_nt: TGTGCCAGCAGCAAAGGGGGGAGGGGAACGAGCAATCAGCCCCAGCATTTT
cdr3_aa: CASSKGGRGTSNQPQHF

j_call: TRBJ1-1
v_call: TRBV6-5
d_call: -
clone_size: -
cdr3_nt: TGTGCCACCCGTAGGTCCGGACTAGCTGAAGCTTTCTTT
cdr3_aa: CATRRSGLAEAFF

j_call: TRBJ2-1
v_call: TRBV7-2
d_call: TRBD2
clone_size: few
cdr3_nt: TGTGCCAGCAGCTTAGAGGGCTCGGGACTACCCCGCGAGCAGTTCTTC
cdr3_aa: CASSLEGSGLPREQFF

j_call: TRBJ2-1
v_call: TRBV20-1
d_call: -
clone_size: -
cdr3_nt: TGCAGTGCGCGGAGACGGGACTTTGTATCCTACAATGAGCAGTTCTTC
cdr3_aa: CSARRRDFVSYNEQFF

j_call: TRBJ1-1
v_call: TRBV18
d_call: -
clone_size: few
cdr3_nt: TGTGCCAGCTCACCCCGGGATTGGATGGCTGAAGCTTTCTTT
cdr3_aa: CASSPRDWMAEAFF

j_call: TRBJ2-7
v_call: TRBV18
d_call: TRBD2
clone_size: few
cdr3_nt: TGTGCCAGCAGCCCAGCGGGGGGCTACGAGCAGTACTTC
cdr3_aa: CASSPAGGYEQYF

j_call: TRBJ2-5
v_call: TRBV7-6
d_call: TRBD2
clone_size: -
cdr3_nt: TGTGCCAGCAGCTTCTCTAGCGGGGGACTCCAAGAGACCCAGTACTTC
cdr3_aa: CASSFSSGGLQETQYF

j_call: TRBJ2-2
v_call: TRBV7-2
d_call: -
clone_size: -
cdr3_nt: TGTGCCAGCAGCTTAGCCGGGTCTTTGAACACCGGGGAGCTGTTTTTT
cdr3_aa: CASSLAGSLNTGELFF

j_call: TRBJ2-6
v_call: TRBV5-5
d_call: -
clone_size: many
cdr3_nt: TGTGCCAGCAGCTTGGCCCTTGGGGGGACTGGGGCCAACGTCCTGACTTTC
cdr3_aa: CASSLALGGTGANVLTF

j_call: TRBJ2-1
v_call: TRBV27
d_call: TRBD2
clone_size: once
cdr3_nt: TGTGCCAGCACGAGGGGACTAGCGGGAAAGAATGAGCAGTTCTTC
cdr3_aa: CASTRGLAGKNEQFF

j_call: TRBJ2-1
v_call: TRBV9
d_call: TRBD2
clone_size: few
cdr3_nt: TGTGCCAGCAGCGTAGGGTCAGCGGGAGAAGAGCAGTTCTTC
cdr3_aa: CASSVGSAGEEQFF

j_call: TRBJ1-6
v_call: TRBV4-1
d_call: -
clone_size: -
cdr3_nt: TGCGCCAGCAGCGCGACTGCGGGGAATAATTCACCCCTCCACTTT
cdr3_aa: CASSATAGNNSPLHF

j_call: TRBJ1-1
v_call: TRBV7-8
d_call: -
clone_size: -
cdr3_nt: TGTGCCAGCAGCCCAGGACACATCAACACTGAAGCTTTCTTT
cdr3_aa: CASSPGHINTEAFF

j_call: TRBJ2-5
v_call: TRBV7-2
d_call: -
clone_size: many
cdr3_nt: TGTGCCAGCAGCTTCGGCCCACAAGAGACCCAGTACTTC
cdr3_aa: CASSFGPQETQYF

j_call: TRBJ2-7
v_call: TRBV20-1
d_call: -
clone_size: few
cdr3_nt: TGCAGTGCTAGATCGCTGACGGCCTACGAGCAGTACTTC
cdr3_aa: CSARSLTAYEQYF

j_call: TRBJ1-6
v_call: TRBV18
d_call: -
clone_size: -
cdr3_nt: TGTGCCAGCTCCCGGACAGAATTAGGTTCACCCCTCCACTTT
cdr3_aa: CASSRTELGSPLHF

j_call: TRBJ2-7
v_call: TRBV7-6
d_call: -
clone_size: -
cdr3_nt: TGTGCCAGCAGCTTAGGACAGGCTGCTTCCTACGAGCAGTACTTC
cdr3_aa: CASSLGQAASYEQYF

j_call: TRBJ2-3
v_call: TRBV5-5
d_call: TRBD2
clone_size: -
cdr3_nt: TGTGCCAGCAGCCCAAACAGCGGGGCATTGGATACGCAGTATTTT
cdr3_aa: CASSPNSGALDTQYF

j_call: TRBJ2-3
v_call: TRBV7-3
d_call: -
clone_size: few
cdr3_nt: TGTGCCAGCAGTCACGGAGGGACCGGCACAGATACGCAGTATTTT
cdr3_aa: CASSHGGTGTDTQYF

j_call: TRBJ2-7
v_call: TRBV21-1
d_call: -
clone_size: few
cdr3_nt: -
cdr3_aa: CASSKVGTGIHEQYF

j_call: TRBJ2-7
v_call: TRBV20-1
d_call: -
clone_size: -
cdr3_nt: TGCAGTGCTAGAGATTGGGGACCAGCGGCTGAAGAGCAGTACTTC
cdr3_aa: CSARDWGPAAEEQYF

j_call: TRBJ2-6
v_call: TRBV7-3
d_call: TRBD1
clone_size: few
cdr3_nt: TGTGCCAGCAGCCGGATGACAGGGAGCTCTGGGGCCAACGTCCTGACTTTC
cdr3_aa: CASSRMTGSSGANVLTF

j_call: TRBJ2-5
v_call: TRBV11-2
d_call: TRBD1
clone_size: few
cdr3_nt: TGTGCCAGCAGCTTCAAGGGCAGGGGGCGGGAAGAGACCCAGTACTTC
cdr3_aa: CASSFKGRGREETQYF

j_call: TRBJ2-3
v_call: TRBV6-4
d_call: TRBD2
clone_size: -
cdr3_nt: TGTGCCAGCAGTGAAGGACTAGCGGACACAGATACGCAGTATTTT
cdr3_aa: CASSEGLADTDTQYF